This T cell receptor (beta chain) derives from a study of T cell responses to AZD1222 COVID-19 vaccine (dated by TCRdb to about 2021). About the full investigation: Because spike-specific TCR depth and breadth did not differ between the two schedules, AZD1222 recipients who got a second dose at roughly 4 weeks were pooled with those who got a second dose at roughly 12 weeks. A total of just over 230 trial participants underwent TCR sequencing, of whom about 200 had received two doses of AZD1222 and about 26 had received two doses of the MenACWY control vaccine. Trial participants were enrolled by age into 18-55, 56-69 and 70-plus year subgroups, with roughly 160, 29 and 62 TCR-sequenced participants respectively.

The count of this clone is one. Its antigen remains unidentified. The sample holds no much larger clone one base away, and base qualities are not on file. The CDR3 regions of human TCRbeta chains were subjected to immunosequencing. The original methods were these. TCRs in the repertoires were compared against a reference library of SARS-CoV-2-specific TCRs that had been generated with the MIRA antigen-specificity platform. Breadth was defined as the fraction of unique TCRs that were SARS-CoV-2-associated. Depth was defined as the fraction of total T cells that were SARS-CoV-2-associated. Using the MIRA data, each spike-specific TCR was mapped to the spike region that the TCR reacts to and placed in a CD4 or CD8 class. Log10-transformed breadth and depth values were compared by one-way ANOVA with Sidak's multiple comparisons tests. The table comes from immuneACCESS by way of TCRdb, which keeps in-frame sequences with V and J called. Part of the clones is missing from these tables; in studies checked, under half for an unresolved V gene and the rest for unknown reasons. V and J calls plus clone size are reproduced from that table; the DNA served to infer D and trimming. For this sample there are roughly 160,000 clones; approximately 90% appear just once. The top ten constitute about 1.6% of the sample.

The time point label on this specimen signifies: baseline before first vaccination. The vaccinee samples were drawn from two UK trials, COV001 and COV002, one of which was a single-blind randomized controlled phase 2/3 trial testing AZD1222 (ChAdOx1 nCoV-19) in healthy adults. For TCRbeta chain sequencing, PBMC samples from trial participants were taken at day 0 and at day 28 after the second dose. General findings and caveats noted by the study authors: The 56-69-year group was small, and its depth increase did not reach significance, likely because of low power. Spike-specific TCR breadth and depth rose significantly after two AZD1222 doses compared with day 0 and with MenACWY recipients. Only a handful of AZD1222 recipients were SARS-CoV-2 seropositive at baseline, limiting conclusions about previously exposed vaccinees. Most participants were white British and females outnumbered males, and the authors suggested that clonal diversity may have been underestimated. No day 14 peak-response samples were available, so repertoires were characterized only after the peak T cell response. The whole spike protein was spanned by vaccine-associated CD4 TCRs, and dominant responses were seen in regions 160-218 and 743-854. Reportedly, almost half of the unique spike-specific TCRs recognized epitopes lying outside the regions that are mutated in the B.1.351 and B.1.1.7 variants.

The source of this sequence is an adult in good health. This specimen consisted of peripheral blood, obtained on day 0 of AZD1222 vaccination.

The nucleotide sequence is TGTGCCAGCCTAAAACGGGGGGGCAATCAGCCCCAGCATTTT. Its protein reads: CASLKRGGNQPQHF. Recombination linked TRBV28 to TRBJ1-5; the D region possibly corresponds to TRBD1 (5 bases align). From the cysteine up to the phenylalanine, the CDR3 has a length of 14 residues. The only DNA kept is the CDR3, 42 bases in frame from the first base. The germline V gene specifies MDHEN as CDR1 and SYDVKM as CDR2. V was cut back by 8 bases and J by 2 bases, leaving a gap of 13 bases between them. The variable domain in full, with residues beyond the CDR3 obtained from the reference TRBV28 and TRBJ1-5 genes, is DVKVTQSSRYLVKRTGEKVFLECVQDMDHENMFWYRQDPGLGLRLIYFSYDVKMKEKGDIPEGYSVSREKKERFSLILESASTNQTSMYLCASLKRGGNQPQHFGDGTRLSIL.